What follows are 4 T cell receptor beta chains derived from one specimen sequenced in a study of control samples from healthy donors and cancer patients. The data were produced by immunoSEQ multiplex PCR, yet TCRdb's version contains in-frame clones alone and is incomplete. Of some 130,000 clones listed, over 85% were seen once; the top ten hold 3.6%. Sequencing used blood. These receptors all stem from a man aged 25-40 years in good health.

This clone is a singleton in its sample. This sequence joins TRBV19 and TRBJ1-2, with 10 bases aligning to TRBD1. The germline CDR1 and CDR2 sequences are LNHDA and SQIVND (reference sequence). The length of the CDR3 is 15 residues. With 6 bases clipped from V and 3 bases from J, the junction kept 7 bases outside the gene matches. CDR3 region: CASSRQTGGHYGYTF. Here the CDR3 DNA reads TGTGCCAGTAGCCGACAGACAGGGGGCCACTATGGCTACACCTTC. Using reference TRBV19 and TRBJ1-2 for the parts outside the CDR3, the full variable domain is DGGITQSPKYLFRKEGQNVTLSCEQNLNHDAMYWYRQDPGQGLRLIYYSQIVNDFQKGDIAEGYSVSREKKESFPLTVTSAQKNPTAFYLCASSRQTGGHYGYTFGSGTRLTVV.

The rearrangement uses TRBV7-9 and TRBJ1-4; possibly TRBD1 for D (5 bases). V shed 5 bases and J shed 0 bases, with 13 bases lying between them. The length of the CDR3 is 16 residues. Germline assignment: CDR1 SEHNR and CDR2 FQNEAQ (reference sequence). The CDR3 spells CASSPDRGATNEKLFF. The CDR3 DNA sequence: TGTGCCAGCAGCCCAGACAGAGGAGCAACTAATGAAAAACTGTTTTTT.

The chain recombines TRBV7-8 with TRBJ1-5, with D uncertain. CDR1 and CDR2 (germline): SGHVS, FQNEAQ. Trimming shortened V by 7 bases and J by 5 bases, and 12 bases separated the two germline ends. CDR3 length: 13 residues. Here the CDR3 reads CASTFEGDQPQHF. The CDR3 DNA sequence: TGTGCCAGCACCTTCGAAGGTGATCAGCCCCAGCATTTT.

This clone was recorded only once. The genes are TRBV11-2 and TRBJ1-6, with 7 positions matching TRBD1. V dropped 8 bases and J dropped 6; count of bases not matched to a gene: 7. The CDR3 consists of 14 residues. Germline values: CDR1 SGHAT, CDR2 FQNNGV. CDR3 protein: CASCLGTVNSPLHF. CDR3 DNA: TGTGCCAGCTGCCTAGGGACAGTTAATTCACCCCTCCACTTT.